Included here is one T cell receptor beta chain sequence, with context. There is no known antigen for this receptor. No clone much larger than this one lies a single base away; base qualities are absent. The donors were around 39 Caucasian individuals from Russia, aged 6 to 90 years, who were systemically healthy. Approximately 9.3 milliliters of peripheral blood were drawn from each donor into EDTA-treated Vacutainer tubes. PBMCs were isolated by Ficoll-Paque density-gradient centrifugation, with at least 6 million obtained per sample. Total RNA, at least 6 micrograms per sample, was extracted from PBMCs with Trizol reagent. Naive CD45RAhigh/CD27high T cell percentages were measured by flow cytometry on a PBMC aliquot from every donor. The data are from a study of blood T cells in healthy people across ages (dated by TCRdb to between 2015 and 2016). With respect to the entire study: In model experiments, template switching captured about one uniquely barcoded TCR beta cDNA molecule for every two T cells. The study measured age-related changes in TCR beta repertoire diversity using deep sequencing normalized with unique cDNA molecular identifiers. The donors were split into four age groups: young (average around 17 years), middle-aged (39), aged (roughly 65) and long-lived (under 85). Donors of different ages were randomly distributed across sequencing lanes to avoid experimental bias. Using the same blood draw, the study looked at two additional independent replicas of 1 million unique cDNA reads for two donors, one aged 18 to 30 and the other aged 80 or older.

On the study overall, not on this receptor specifically: Because profiling used bulk unsorted PBMCs, naive and antigen-experienced compartments could not be compared conclusively. Compared with the aged group, the long-lived group had more naive CD4+ T cells, fewer expanded clones and increased TCR diversity, suggesting age selection. Estimates of total diversity from one million sequenced T cells were regarded as lower bounds and underestimates. Observed TCR beta diversity correlated strongly with the percentage of naive T cells measured by flow cytometry. Because the CMV infection status of the donors was unknown, age-related changes in expanded clonotypes may potentially have been confounded. Observed TCR beta diversity per million T cells fell roughly linearly with age, and a significant reduction was already apparent by age around 40.

Deletion took 6 bases off V and 5 bases off J, with a span of 15 bases between the germline ends. The germline V gene provides CDR1 MNHNS and CDR2 SASEGT. The CDR3 holds 14 amino acids from the cysteine to the phenylalanine. The sequence is cut down to CDR3 DNA, 42 bases in frame from base 1. Libraries were prepared through 5' RACE. The sample was run on an Illumina HiSeq 2500. A second PCR of roughly 7 to 12 cycles was run with a J-beta primer mix and a sample-barcoded 5' primer. A template-switch 5' adaptor carrying 12 random nucleotides introduced a unique molecular identifier onto each TCR beta cDNA molecule. At least 3 million CDR3-containing paired-end reads were obtained from each sample. The Mint cDNA synthesis kit, primed by a TRBC-specific oligonucleotide, was used to synthesize first-strand cDNA from all RNA. After uracil-DNA glycosylase treatment, a first 18-cycle PCR used universal primers M1SS and BC2_uni_R on all cDNA. For the original study's pipeline: Each sample was normalized by randomly selecting 1 million high-quality reads, each carrying a distinct molecular identifier. Reads sharing molecular identifiers were discarded rather than binned into consensus sequences. MiTCR, set to a Q25 quality threshold and the strictest error-elimination algorithm, was used for CDR3 identification, clonotype clustering and error correction. A nonparametric unseen species model using Euler transformation provided a lower-bound estimate of total TCR beta diversity. TCRdb trimmed the raw reads at Q25, called clones with MiXCR and kept productive beta chains. Every distinct CDR3 protein forms one entry, paired with its most common genes and DNA. TCRdb's processing, not the authors', yielded these V and J calls. This sample comprises 1.5 million to 2 million distinct CDR3 sequences, around 36% of them detected only once. Approximately 11% of the sample goes to the ten largest clones.

The TCR was taken from a woman aged 25 to 39 in good health. The chain employs TRBV6-1 and TRBJ2-3, with TRBD1 perhaps the D gene, on 7 matching bases. Sample: blood. DNA sequence: TGTGCCAGCAGGGCGCAGGGGGGCCAAGATACGCAGTATTTT. Translation gives CASRAQGGQDTQYF.